This passage covers 18 T cell receptor beta chains from one sample sequenced in a study of blood T cell repertoires in COVID-19. Method: immunoSEQ multiplex PCR; TCRdb's copy keeps in-frame clones and lacks some. This sample yields approximately 110,000 clones, of which less than 85% are seen a single time; less than 5% belongs to the top ten. The source material was peripheral blood. The receptors derive from a human donor in a cohort sampled during active or convalescent COVID-19.

J is TRBJ2-3 and V is TRBV5-4, with 7 bases aligning to TRBD1. V was clipped by 0 bases and J by 2 bases; unmatched bases: 3. CDR3 size: 15 residues. Germline V lookup: CDR1 SGHNT, CDR2 YYREEE (reference sequence). CDR3 nucleotides: TGTGCCAGCAGCTTGGACAGGGGAATCACAGATACGCAGTATTTT. Translated: CASSLDRGITDTQYF.

This chain links TRBV7-3 with TRBJ2-3, with TRBD2 identical over 8 bases. V was clipped by 5 bases and J by 0 bases; unmatched bases: 1. Germline CDR1 reads SGHTA; CDR2 reads FQGTGA. CDR3 length equals 14 residues. CDR3 loop: CASSPSGSTDTQYF. CDR3 coding DNA: TGTGCCAGCAGCCCTAGCGGGAGCACAGATACGCAGTATTTT.

The chain has TRBV2 and TRBJ1-3; D may be TRBD1 (6 bases). V lost 0 bases to trimming and J lost 1 base, with 7 bases between them. The CDR3 sequence is 15 residues long. The V gene's germline CDR1 is SNHLY and CDR2 FYNNEI. The CDR3 protein is CASSEAQGSGNTIYF. CDR3 DNA: TGTGCCAGCAGTGAAGCCCAGGGGTCTGGAAACACCATATATTTT.

This chain joins TRBV6-6 and TRBJ2-1, with a weak D call TRBD2 (6 bases). Looked up from germline, CDR1 is MNHNY and CDR2 is SVGAGI (reference sequence). V lost 4 bases to trimming and J lost 6 bases, with 19 bases between them. The CDR3 has 16 residues. The CDR3 is CASSSPTSYGRNEQFF. Here the CDR3 DNA reads TGTGCCAGCAGTTCCCCGACTAGTTATGGGCGCAATGAGCAGTTCTTC.

In nucleotides, the CDR3 is TGTGCCAGCTCGCCCCGGGAGGGGCAGTCCGTCGAAAAACTGTTTTTT. The encoded protein is CASSPREGQSVEKLFF. The rearrangement joins TRBV18 to TRBJ1-4; D perhaps matches TRBD1 (5 bases). V shed 6 bases and J shed 8 bases, with 22 bases lying between them. Germline V CDR1 and CDR2: KGHSH, LQKENI. The CDR3 has 16 amino acids. Together with reference TRBV18 and TRBJ1-4, the CDR3 gives the full variable domain: NAGVMQNPRHLVRRRGQEARLRCSPMKGHSHVYWYRQLPEEGLKFMVYLQKENIIDESGMPKERFSAEFPKEGPSILRIQQVVRGDSAAYFCASSPREGQSVEKLFFGSGTQLSVL.

The genes are TRBV7-2 and TRBJ2-5; D perhaps matches TRBD2 (9 bases). The V and J ends lost 7 bases and 0 bases respectively, with 24 bases between them. CDR1 SGHTA and CDR2 FQGNSA come from the germline V gene. CDR3 length equals 18 residues. The CDR3 DNA is TGTGCCAGCACCACAGGGGGGGTGGCGGGAGGGCACCAAGAGACCCAGTACTTC. It translates to CASTTGGVAGGHQETQYF.

The chain has TRBV9 and TRBJ2-2; possibly TRBD1 for D (8 bases). CDR1 is SGDLS, CDR2 YYNGEE, per germline. The CDR3 is made up of 16 amino acids. Trimming left V 3 bases short and J 1 base short, with 13 bases between. The CDR3 loop is CASSEQGGRNTGELFF. For the CDR3, the DNA is TGTGCCAGCAGCGAACAGGGGGGGAGGAACACCGGGGAGCTGTTTTTT.

This chain links TRBV5-6 with TRBJ1-2, with D unclear. This CDR3 is 13 amino acids long. Germline loops: CDR1 SGHDT, CDR2 YYEEEE. Trimming left V 7 bases short and J 4 bases short, with 14 bases between. The CDR3: CASSYRTFYGYTF. Here the CDR3 DNA reads TGTGCCAGCTCGTACCGCACTTTCTATGGCTACACCTTC.

The genes are TRBV4-1 and TRBJ2-1, with D maybe TRBD1 (5 bases). CDR1 and CDR2 (germline): MGHRA, YSYEKL. Trimming cost V 2 bases and J 4 bases, with 18 bases left between them. The CDR3 length is 17 residues. Written as DNA, the CDR3 is TGCGCCAGCAGCCAATCTTATCCCAGGACAACGTACAATGAGCAGTTCTTC. Translating gives CASSQSYPRTTYNEQFF.

The chain has TRBV24-1 and TRBJ2-7; no clear D gene. This CDR3 comprises 11 residues. With 9 bases removed from V and 3 bases from J, the gap between germline ends came to 8 bases. CDR1 and CDR2 (germline): KGHDR, SFDVKD. The CDR3 DNA sequence: TGTGCCACCCAAGCCGGCTACGAGCAGTACTTC. Its translation is CATQAGYEQYF.

This chain links TRBV7-9 with TRBJ1-1; TRBD1 aligns across 10 bases. Germline V gene data show CDR1 as SEHNR and CDR2 as FQNEAQ (reference sequence). Trimming removed 7 bases from V and 5 bases from J; junction bases left unmatched: 7. The CDR3 totals 14 residues. CDR3 nucleotide sequence: TGTGCCAGCACCCTGGACAGGGGGAGGACTGAAGCTTTCTTT. It codes for CASTLDRGRTEAFF. Full variable domain (remainder filled in from reference TRBV7-9 and TRBJ1-1): DTGVSQNPRHKITKRGQNVTFRCDPISEHNRLYWYRQTLGQGPEFLTYFQNEAQLEKSRLLSDRFSAERPKGSFSTLEIQRTEQGDSAMYLCASTLDRGRTEAFFGQGTRLTVV.

The chain recombines TRBV19 with TRBJ1-1; the match to TRBD1 covers 7 bases. Per the germline V gene, CDR1 is LNHDA and CDR2 is SQIVND (reference sequence). This CDR3 has 14 amino acids. The junction had 4 bases not matched to a gene; V was cut back by 6 bases and J by 0 bases. CDR3 nucleotides: TGTGCCAGTAGGACGGGACAGATGAACACTGAAGCTTTCTTT. Protein sequence: CASRTGQMNTEAFF.

The chain combines TRBV18 with TRBJ1-1; 11 positions agree with TRBD1. With V trimmed by 6 bases and J by 11 bases, 5 bases remained unmatched. This CDR3 is 12 amino acids long. CDR1 is KGHSH, CDR2 LQKENI, per germline. CDR3 in amino acids: CASSLGQGDAFF. In DNA, the CDR3 is TGTGCCAGCTCGTTGGGACAGGGGGATGCTTTCTTT.

The gene calls are TRBV7-9 and TRBJ2-2, with 11 bases that match TRBD1. The CDR3 is 16 residues long. Germline CDR1 SEHNR, CDR2 FQNEAQ (reference sequence). After removal of 5 bases from V and 3 bases from J, the junction contained 5 bases not matched to a gene. The CDR3 DNA follows: TGTGCCAGCAGCAGCAGGACAGGGGGCGACACCGGGGAGCTGTTTTTT. Amino acids: CASSSRTGGDTGELFF.

V usage is TRBV6-5 and J usage is TRBJ2-7; D may be TRBD2 (6 bases). The germline gives CDR1 MNHEY, CDR2 SVGAGI. The CDR3 length is 15 residues. Trimming pared 2 bases from V and 0 bases from J, leaving 11 bases between. The CDR3 loop is CASSYSLGGSYEQYF. The DNA of the CDR3 is TGTGCCAGCAGTTACAGCCTGGGGGGCTCCTACGAGCAGTACTTC.

The V and J genes are TRBV2 and TRBJ2-1, with 8 bases fitting TRBD2. Germline assignment: CDR1 SNHLY and CDR2 FYNNEI. The CDR3 is 15 residues long. V was clipped by 6 bases and J by 7 bases; unmatched bases: 11. The CDR3 bases are TGTGCCAGCAGGGGGGGGACTAGGAGGACGAATGAGCAGTTCTTC. Encoded protein: CASRGGTRRTNEQFF.

This clone appeared once. Relative to the germline gene, one junction end is altered; a read error may explain this. The chain employs TRBV12-3 or TRBV12-4 and TRBJ1-2, with a possible D match to TRBD1 (6 bases). The CDR3 is made up of 13 amino acids. The CDR3 protein is CASTGGSFFGYTF. The DNA of the CDR3 is TGTGCGAGCACGGGGGGCAGCTTTTTTGGCTACACCTTC.

The chain couples TRBV27 to TRBJ1-1, with 9 bases fitting TRBD1. Germline V CDR1 and CDR2: MNHEY, SMNVEV (reference sequence). J gave up 1 base and V 3 bases, and 6 bases lay outside the gene matches. The CDR3 totals 16 residues. The CDR3 here is CASSFLAQGANTEAFF. In DNA, the CDR3 is TGTGCCAGCAGTTTTCTGGCACAGGGGGCGAACACTGAAGCTTTCTTT.